The 23 T cell receptor beta chains presented below share a single source sample, sequenced in a study of cytomegalovirus exposure and HLA in healthy donors. PCR primers comprised 60 Vbeta and 13 Jbeta primers. Data came from immunoSEQ multiplex PCR; TCRdb stores just in-frame clones and leaves some out. This table holds about 250,000 clones, roughly 70% found once. Sequencing input: PBMCs. Receptors originate from a female donor in good health and CMV-seronegative.

This chain connects TRBV9 to TRBJ1-2; 8 bases are shared with TRBD1. The CDR3 runs to 16 residues. J was trimmed by 0 bases and V by 7 bases; bases with no gene match: 11. Germline V gene sequence: CDR1 SGDLS, CDR2 YYNGEE. This CDR3 is CASARTGSITNYGYTF. CDR3 in DNA: TGTGCCAGCGCAAGGACAGGGTCGATTACTAACTATGGCTACACCTTC.

This clone was detected only a few times. The genes are TRBV10-3 and TRBJ2-7; maybe TRBD1 (6 bases). The V end was cut by 4 bases, the J end by 2 bases, with 12 bases between. CDR3 length: 14 residues. Germline assignment: CDR1 ENHRY and CDR2 SYGVKD. The chain's CDR3 is CAISGTAKPYEQYF. CDR3 DNA sequence: TGTGCCATCAGTGGGACAGCGAAACCCTACGAGCAGTACTTC.

This clone has only one observation. J is TRBJ2-5 and V is TRBV11-3, with D possibly TRBD2 on 7 matching bases. Trimming removed 5 bases at V and 5 bases at J, with 12 bases between. The CDR3 loop spans 13 amino acids. The V gene's germline CDR1 is SGHNT and CDR2 YENEEA. DNA of the CDR3: TGTGCCAGCAGCCCCGGGGGGCTGGAGACCCAGTACTTC. Translating gives CASSPGGLETQYF.

V usage is TRBV28 and J usage is TRBJ1-1; unclear D gene. This CDR3 is 16 amino acids long. The germline V gene encodes CDR1 MDHEN and CDR2 SYDVKM. Trimming stripped 5 bases from V and 1 base from J, with 17 bases between. The CDR3 bases are TGTGCCAGCAGTACCTTCCCGCAGGACTGGAACACTGAAGCTTTCTTT. This codes for CASSTFPQDWNTEAFF.

This sequence joins TRBV5-8 and TRBJ1-5; D is perhaps TRBD1 (6 bases). The germline V and J ends were trimmed by 4 bases and 1 base, with 9 bases remaining between them. The CDR3 spans 14 residues. Per the germline V gene, CDR1 is SGHTS and CDR2 is YDEGEE. This chain's CDR3 is CASSGGVSNQPQHF. The DNA of the CDR3 is TGTGCCAGCAGCGGGGGCGTCAGCAATCAGCCCCAGCATTTT.

This clone was found a few times. The chain carries TRBV11-2 and TRBJ2-7; 12 bases are a match to TRBD2. V dropped 6 bases and J dropped 2; count of bases not matched to a gene: 5. Germline loops: CDR1 SGHAT, CDR2 FQNNGV. There are 15 residues in the CDR3. CDR3 region: CASRGTSGYTYEQYF. The CDR3 nucleotides are TGTGCCAGCAGAGGGACTAGCGGGTATACCTACGAGCAGTACTTC.

V is TRBV7-8 and J is TRBJ2-7; 10 bases are a match to TRBD1. Germline V gene data show CDR1 as SGHVS and CDR2 as FQNEAQ. V dropped 1 base and J dropped 7; count of bases not matched to a gene: 7. The CDR3 contains 15 residues. Here the CDR3 reads CASSLGLTGGWEQYF. The CDR3 DNA reads TGTGCCAGCAGCTTAGGCCTGACAGGGGGCTGGGAGCAGTACTTC. Full variable domain (missing parts from reference TRBV7-8 and TRBJ2-7): GAGVSQSPRYKVAKRGQDVALRCDPISGHVSLFWYQQALGQGPEFLTYFQNEAQLDKSGLPSDRFFAERPEGSVSTLKIQRTQQEDSAVYLCASSLGLTGGWEQYFGPGTRLTVT.

The chain employs TRBV7-2 and TRBJ2-2; TRBD2 matches at 8 bases. The CDR3 is made up of 18 amino acids. Germline CDR1 and CDR2: SGHTA and FQGNSA. Germline trimming cut 2 bases from V and 3 bases from J; bases unmatched to any gene: 11. CDR3 nucleotides: TGTGCCAGCAGCTTAAGACCTGGCGGGAGGCTCGACACCGGGGAGCTGTTTTTT. It codes for CASSLRPGGRLDTGELFF.

Note on this clone: The junction and the germline gene differ at one end; a read error may be behind it. The rearrangement uses TRBV7-9 and TRBJ2-3; 7 positions match TRBD2. CDR3 size: 12 residues. Germline V gene data show CDR1 as SEHNR and CDR2 as FQNEAQ (reference sequence). CDR3 region: CSSSTREGTQYF. The CDR3 nucleotides are TGTTCCAGCAGCACCAGGGAGGGTACGCAGTATTTT.

The chain carries TRBV11-2 and TRBJ1-3, with D unclear. The CDR3 covers 15 residues. Trimming removed 5 bases at V and 4 bases at J, with 15 bases between. Per the germline V gene, CDR1 is SGHAT and CDR2 is FQNNGV. The chain's CDR3 is CASSLGSGVGNTIYF. The CDR3 bases are TGTGCCAGCAGCCTTGGGTCCGGGGTGGGAAACACCATATATTTT.

This clone showed up just a few times. This sequence joins TRBV18 and TRBJ1-5, with 8 bases that match TRBD1. The CDR3 is made up of 14 amino acids. The V and J ends lost 6 bases and 7 bases, in that order; junction bases with no gene match: 8. Germline V gene lookup returns CDR1 KGHSH and CDR2 LQKENI. CDR3 coding DNA: TGTGCCAGCTCTTACGAGCAGGGGGCCCAGCCCCAGCATTTT. This translates into CASSYEQGAQPQHF.

This clone was recorded a few times. The gene calls are TRBV6-5 and TRBJ1-2, with D maybe TRBD1 (5 bases). V dropped 2 bases and J dropped 0 bases, with 13 bases sitting between them. Germline V lookup: CDR1 MNHEY, CDR2 SVGAGI. This CDR3 spans 16 amino acids. Here the CDR3 reads CASSYAPGETNYGYTF. CDR3 DNA sequence: TGTGCCAGCAGTTACGCTCCGGGGGAAACTAACTATGGCTACACCTTC.

This rearrangement joins TRBV12-5 to TRBJ2-5; 8 bases are shared with TRBD1. The CDR3 runs to 18 residues. With 2 bases clipped from V and 2 bases from J, the junction kept 13 bases outside the gene matches. Per the germline V gene, CDR1 is LGHNT and CDR2 is FRNRAP. This CDR3 reads CASGLSPGTGSQQETQYF. CDR3 DNA sequence: TGTGCTAGTGGTTTGTCCCCCGGGACAGGTTCACAGCAAGAGACCCAGTACTTC. Based on the CDR3 plus reference TRBV12-5 and TRBJ2-5, the full variable domain is DARVTQTPRHKVTEMGQEVTMRCQPILGHNTVFWYRQTMMQGLELLAYFRNRAPLDDSGMPKDRFSAEMPDATLATLKIQPSEPRDSAVYFCASGLSPGTGSQQETQYFGPGTRLLVL.

This chain uses TRBV9 with TRBJ1-2, with 8 bases fitting TRBD1. The CDR3 runs to 15 residues. V lost 2 bases and J lost 1; bases outside the gene matches: 4. Germline CDR1 and CDR2: SGDLS and YYNGEE. CDR3 nucleotide sequence: TGTGCCAGCAGCGTGGGGGACAGGAATAACTATGGCTACACCTTC. Translating gives CASSVGDRNNYGYTF.

The chain recombines TRBV14 with TRBJ1-1; 8 nucleotides match TRBD1. The length of the CDR3 is 13 residues. The ends lost 0 bases at V and 10 bases at J; junction bases unmatched: 4. The germline CDR1 and CDR2 sequences are SGHDN and FVKESK. CDR3 loop: CASSQEQGGRAFF. The CDR3 region has the DNA TGTGCCAGCAGCCAAGAACAGGGGGGGCGAGCTTTCTTT.

This clone was seen a single time. The V gene is TRBV5-1, the J gene TRBJ2-5; 7 nucleotides align to TRBD1. The CDR3 is made up of 16 amino acids. V shed 8 bases and J 0 bases; nucleotides not matched to a gene: 13. Germline V CDR1 and CDR2: SGHRS, YFSETQ. The CDR3 sequence is CASTLRGRNDQETQYF. In DNA, the CDR3 is TGCGCCAGTACCCTAAGGGGGCGTAATGACCAAGAGACCCAGTACTTC.

This clone was recorded once. The chain employs TRBV23-1 and TRBJ2-2; 11 bases match TRBD1. TRBV23-1 is noted as an ORF with a role that remains uncertain. The CDR3 sequence is 17 residues long. V lost 7 bases and J lost 0; bases outside the gene matches: 7. The CDR3 bases are TGCGCCAGCACACAGTGGGACAGGGGGACGAACACCGGGGAGCTGTTTTTT. Protein: CASTQWDRGTNTGELFF.

This clone came up a few times. The rearrangement uses TRBV11-2 and TRBJ2-3, with TRBD2 identical over 9 bases. The CDR3 contains 16 residues. The J segment lost 5 bases and the V segment lost 3 bases, leaving 9 bases of the junction unmatched. CDR1 is SGHAT, CDR2 FQNNGV, per germline. CDR3 in DNA: TGTGCCAGCAGCTTTCAGACTAGCGGTCTGGTAGATACGCAGTATTTT. Its protein product is CASSFQTSGLVDTQYF. Full variable domain (outside the CDR3, taken from reference TRBV11-2 and TRBJ2-3): EAGVAQSPRYKIIEKRQSVAFWCNPISGHATLYWYQQILGQGPKLLIQFQNNGVVDDSQLPKDRFSAERLKGVDSTLKIQPAKLEDSAVYLCASSFQTSGLVDTQYFGPGTRLTVL.

This clone was picked up a small number of times. This chain links TRBV11-3 with TRBJ1-1; possibly TRBD1 for D (5 bases). The CDR3 has 12 amino acids. The ends were cut back, 7 bases at V and 7 bases at J, with 13 bases in the middle. CDR1 and CDR2 (germline): SGHNT, YENEEA. CDR3 DNA sequence: TGTGCCAGCACCCTCGACAGAGGTGAAGCTTTCTTT. This codes for CASTLDRGEAFF.

CDR3 residues: CASSLTLTGVAFF. Written as DNA, the CDR3 is TGTGCCAGCAGCTTAACCCTGACAGGGGTAGCTTTCTTT. V usage is TRBV7-3 and J usage is TRBJ1-1; 8 nucleotides agree with TRBD1. The length of the CDR3 is 13 residues. V was clipped by 0 bases and J by 10 bases; unmatched bases: 4. Germline V gene lookup returns CDR1 SGHTA and CDR2 FQGTGA.

This chain connects TRBV7-8 to TRBJ1-5, with 10 positions matching TRBD1. V lost 4 bases, J lost 4 bases, and 10 bases stayed unmatched. Germline V CDR1 and CDR2: SGHVS, FQNEAQ. This CDR3 is 17 amino acids long. The CDR3 here is CASSSRRQGARNQPQHF. CDR3 DNA: TGTGCCAGCAGCTCCCGGAGACAGGGGGCTCGAAATCAGCCCCAGCATTTT.

The chain couples TRBV4-1 to TRBJ1-2; TRBD1 matches 9 bases. Germline V gene lookup returns CDR1 MGHRA and CDR2 YSYEKL. J gave up 0 bases and V 2 bases, and 13 bases lay outside the gene matches. The CDR3 length is 19 residues. The CDR3 reads CASSQFYPGQGSTNYGYTF. CDR3 in DNA: TGCGCCAGCAGCCAATTCTATCCGGGACAGGGATCGACTAACTATGGCTACACCTTC.

This clone was seen a few times. The V and J genes are TRBV28 and TRBJ2-7, with 8 positions matching TRBD2. Germline-derived CDR1 and CDR2 are MDHEN and SYDVKM. The CDR3 spans 14 residues. V gave up 5 bases and J gave up 3 bases; unmatched junction bases: 6. The CDR3 region has the DNA TGTGCCAGCAGTCCGGGGGGGGGTAACTACGAGCAGTACTTC. Residues: CASSPGGGNYEQYF.